Following are 24 T cell receptor beta chains from one sample sequenced in a study of OX40 agonist ivuxolimab in advanced cancers. Clones were sequenced by immunoSEQ multiplex PCR, and TCRdb holds only the in-frame ones, with some missing. The data contain approximately 30,000 clones, around 80% of them singletons. The material was CD4+ or CD8+ T cells sorted from blood, obtained in a trial of the OX40 agonist ivuxolimab. The receptor set was obtained from an adult with an advanced solid tumor such as melanoma, head and neck, liver or kidney cancer.

The rearrangement joins TRBV7-2 to TRBJ1-4; TRBD1 might be the D (6 bases). V lost 5 bases, J lost 7 bases, and 17 bases lay in between. The CDR3 totals 15 residues. Germline V gene sequence: CDR1 SGHTA, CDR2 FQGNSA. The CDR3 DNA is TGTGCCAGCAGCGCGTTCAGGGGAGACAGTGAAAAACTGTTTTTT. Its protein product is CASSAFRGDSEKLFF.

This clone has only a few counts. The rearrangement uses TRBV27 and TRBJ1-2; 9 nucleotides agree with TRBD1. The CDR3 covers 15 residues. V gave up 6 bases and J gave up 1 base; unmatched junction bases: 6. CDR1 is MNHEY and CDR2 is SMNVEV in the germline V gene (reference sequence). The DNA for the CDR3 is TGTGCCAGCAGGGAGAGGACAGGGGTTAACTATGGCTACACCTTC. This gives the protein CASRERTGVNYGYTF.

J is TRBJ1-6 and V is TRBV25-1; D is uncertain. Germline V gives CDR1 MGHDK, CDR2 SYGVNS. V was trimmed by 3 bases and J by 6 bases, leaving 9 bases between them. The CDR3 has 14 amino acids. The CDR3 DNA is TGTGCCAGCAGTGAGAGAGTAGCTAATTCACCCCTCCACTTT. It codes for CASSERVANSPLHF. Combining the CDR3 with reference TRBV25-1 and TRBJ1-6 gives the whole variable domain EADIYQTPRYLVIGTGKKITLECSQTMGHDKMYWYQQDPGMELHLIHYSYGVNSTEKGDLSSESTVSRIRTEHFPLTLESARPSHTSQYLCASSERVANSPLHFGNGTRLTVT.

V gene TRBV9 combines with J gene TRBJ2-3; 7 bases match TRBD2. The CDR3 extends over 14 amino acids. The V gene end was trimmed by 0 bases and the J gene end by 6 bases; junction bases not matched to a gene: 4. Germline loops: CDR1 SGDLS, CDR2 YYNGEE. This CDR3 is CASSVGVGGDTQYF. The DNA of the CDR3 is TGTGCCAGCAGCGTAGGAGTCGGGGGGGATACGCAGTATTTT.

This clone was counted once. The chain links TRBV2 to TRBJ2-7; 7 bases fit TRBD1. Germline V gives CDR1 SNHLY, CDR2 FYNNEI. The CDR3 consists of 13 residues. Trimming removed 6 bases from V and 0 bases from J; junction bases left unmatched: 2. This chain's CDR3 is CASRGTVSYEQYF. In nucleotides, the CDR3 is TGTGCCAGCAGGGGGACAGTCTCCTACGAGCAGTACTTC.

The CDR3 here is CASSVQQGAQPQHF. The CDR3 DNA follows: TGTGCCAGCAGTGTCCAACAGGGGGCTCAGCCCCAGCATTTT. The chain carries TRBV28 and TRBJ1-5; 9 bases agree with TRBD1. The germline CDR1 and CDR2 sequences are MDHEN and SYDVKM. V gave up 5 bases and J gave up 6 bases; unmatched junction bases: 5. The CDR3 is made up of 14 amino acids.

The J gene is TRBJ2-7, the V gene TRBV5-6; the match to TRBD1 covers 10 bases. V lost 3 bases and J lost 3; bases outside the gene matches: 6. There are 15 residues in the CDR3. Germline V gives CDR1 SGHDT, CDR2 YYEEEE. This chain's CDR3 is CASSSPGQGSYEQYF. Written as DNA, the CDR3 is TGTGCCAGCAGCTCTCCGGGACAGGGGAGCTACGAGCAGTACTTC.

The chain couples TRBV30 to TRBJ2-5; D might be TRBD1 (6 bases). TRBJ2-7 explains the end of the DNA better; the J call may be wrong. The CDR3 sequence is 14 residues long. Germline V gives CDR1 GTSNPN, CDR2 SVGIG (reference sequence). CDR3 DNA: TGTGCCTGGAGTGTACGTAGGGACACCTACGAGCAGTACTTC. It translates to CAWSVRRDTYEQYF.

This chain links TRBV6-4 with TRBJ2-3, with 9 bases aligning to TRBD1. Per germline, CDR1 MRHNA and CDR2 SNTAGT. CDR3 length: 13 residues. Trimming at V came to 4 bases and at J to 11 bases, leaving 7 bases not matched to a gene. The CDR3 coding sequence is TGTGCCAGCAGTGGTCAGGGACAGGGTGTGCAGTATTTT. It translates to CASSGQGQGVQYF.

The chain has TRBV5-1 and TRBJ2-7; D gene ambiguous. Germline V gene lookup returns CDR1 SGHRS and CDR2 YFSETQ. This CDR3 comprises 16 residues. Deletions cut 0 bases from V and 7 bases from J, with 20 bases between. The CDR3 DNA is TGCGCCAGCAGCTTGGGCCCCATGACGGGTACGGAGGAGCAGTACTTC. It yields the protein CASSLGPMTGTEEQYF.

The chain combines TRBV4-3 with TRBJ2-7, with a tentative D call TRBD1 (6 bases). V was trimmed by 1 base and J by 4 bases, leaving 14 bases between them. The length of the CDR3 is 15 residues. Germline V gives CDR1 LGHNA, CDR2 YSLEER. The CDR3 is CASSQAPGDLYEQYF. The CDR3, as DNA: TGCGCCAGCAGCCAAGCACCAGGGGATCTATACGAGCAGTACTTC.

The rearrangement joins TRBV28 to TRBJ1-5; tentative D call: TRBD1 (5 bases). The germline gives CDR1 MDHEN, CDR2 SYDVKM. This CDR3 has 14 residues. Trimming removed 2 bases at V and 10 bases at J, with 15 bases between. CDR3 region: CASSLTGGLGPQHF. The CDR3 DNA is TGTGCCAGCAGTTTAACAGGCGGCCTGGGACCCCAGCATTTT. Variable domain in full (rest from reference TRBV28 and TRBJ1-5): DVKVTQSSRYLVKRTGEKVFLECVQDMDHENMFWYRQDPGLGLRLIYFSYDVKMKEKGDIPEGYSVSREKKERFSLILESASTNQTSMYLCASSLTGGLGPQHFGDGTRLSIL.

The chain links TRBV4-1 to TRBJ2-6, with a tentative D call TRBD1 (5 bases). Per germline, CDR1 MGHRA and CDR2 YSYEKL. The germline V and J ends were trimmed by 1 base and 4 bases, with 14 bases remaining between them. The CDR3 consists of 17 residues. The CDR3 is CASSQAYQGFGANVLTF. DNA for the CDR3: TGCGCCAGCAGCCAAGCATATCAGGGTTTCGGGGCCAACGTCCTGACTTTC.

The rearrangement uses TRBV27 and TRBJ2-1, with a weak D call TRBD2 (6 bases). Trimming took off 6 bases at V and 8 bases at J, with 17 bases between the two ends. Germline values: CDR1 MNHEY, CDR2 SMNVEV (reference sequence). The CDR3 extends over 14 amino acids. In DNA form, the CDR3 reads TGTGCCAGCAGGCCCCGCCAAGCTAGCGATGAGCAGTTCTTC. Translated: CASRPRQASDEQFF.

CDR3 residues: CASSFGTPIHGELFF. CDR3 DNA: TGTGCCAGTAGTTTCGGGACTCCTATCCACGGGGAGCTGTTTTTT. The rearrangement links TRBV19 to TRBJ2-2; D might be TRBD2 (6 bases). This CDR3 is built from 15 residues. With 5 bases removed from V and 7 bases from J, the gap between germline ends came to 17 bases. CDR1 and CDR2 (germline): LNHDA, SQIVND (reference sequence).

This chain connects TRBV30 to TRBJ2-7, with D tentatively TRBD1 or TRBD2 (5 bases each). V gave up 0 bases and J gave up 5 bases, with 14 bases separating them. Germline CDR1 reads GTSNPN; CDR2 reads SVGIG (reference sequence). The CDR3 sequence is 14 residues long. The CDR3 protein is CAWSVAREFHEQYF. CDR3 nucleotides: TGTGCCTGGAGTGTGGCCAGGGAGTTCCACGAGCAGTACTTC.

The genes are TRBV14 and TRBJ2-1; no clear D gene. The CDR3 is made up of 13 amino acids. The germline V gene encodes CDR1 SGHDN and CDR2 FVKESK. Between the trimmed V and J ends, which lost 5 bases and 4 bases, there was a span of 9 bases. CDR3 region: CASSDSDYNEQFF. In DNA, the CDR3 is TGTGCCAGCAGCGATTCGGATTACAATGAGCAGTTCTTC.

This clone appeared a few times. This rearrangement joins TRBV11-2 to TRBJ2-7; D is unclear. CDR3 length equals 12 residues. The V and J ends lost 1 base and 6 bases respectively, with 7 bases between them. Germline lookup yields CDR1 SGHAT and CDR2 FQNNGV. The CDR3 bases are TGTGCCAGCAGCTTAGTCGTGGGCGAGCAGTACTTC. This codes for CASSLVVGEQYF. The full variable domain, with the rest looked up from reference TRBV11-2 and TRBJ2-7, is EAGVAQSPRYKIIEKRQSVAFWCNPISGHATLYWYQQILGQGPKLLIQFQNNGVVDDSQLPKDRFSAERLKGVDSTLKIQPAKLEDSAVYLCASSLVVGEQYFGPGTRLTVT.

This sequence joins TRBV11-2 and TRBJ2-6, with D possibly matching TRBD1 (5 bases). This CDR3 spans 16 amino acids. Per the germline V gene, CDR1 is SGHAT and CDR2 is FQNNGV. V dropped 5 bases and J dropped 4 bases, with 15 bases sitting between them. CDR3 nucleotides: TGTGCCAGCAGCCTCTGGGCAGGGTCCGGGGCCAACGTCCTGACTTTC. Its protein is CASSLWAGSGANVLTF. Supplemented by reference TRBV11-2 and TRBJ2-6, the full variable domain reads EAGVAQSPRYKIIEKRQSVAFWCNPISGHATLYWYQQILGQGPKLLIQFQNNGVVDDSQLPKDRFSAERLKGVDSTLKIQPAKLEDSAVYLCASSLWAGSGANVLTFGAGSRLTVL.

This clone was recorded only once. The gene calls are TRBV11-3 and TRBJ2-5; D gene ambiguous. The length of the CDR3 is 13 residues. Germline CDR1 SGHNT, CDR2 YENEEA. Trimming pared 3 bases from V and 4 bases from J, leaving 9 bases between. CDR3 nucleotides: TGTGCCAGCAGCTTTTCCGAAGGAGAGACCCAGTACTTC. It is translated as CASSFSEGETQYF.

The chain joins TRBV7-2 to TRBJ2-7; D is unresolved. Looked up from germline, CDR1 is SGHTA and CDR2 is FQGNSA. V lost 4 bases, J lost 2 bases, and 9 bases lay in between. CDR3 size: 13 residues. CDR3 sequence (DNA): TGTGCCAGCAGCTCAGGACCCACCTACGAGCAGTACTTC. It translates to CASSSGPTYEQYF.

The CDR3 nucleotides are TGTGCCTGGAGTGTACCTAGCGGGAGGCCCTACGAGCAGTACTTC. Translating gives CAWSVPSGRPYEQYF. This rearrangement joins TRBV30 to TRBJ2-7; 11 nucleotides agree with TRBD2. This CDR3 region has 15 residues. Germline V gene sequence: CDR1 GTSNPN, CDR2 SVGIG (reference sequence). After removal of 0 bases from V and 2 bases from J, the junction contained 3 bases not matched to a gene.

The chain combines TRBV6-1 with TRBJ2-7; D possibly matches TRBD1 or TRBD2 (5 bases each). This CDR3 region has 12 residues. V shed 6 bases and J shed 3 bases, with 9 bases lying between them. The germline CDR1 and CDR2 sequences are MNHNS and SASEGT. The CDR3 sequence is CASRGPFYEQYF. CDR3 sequence (DNA): TGTGCCAGCAGGGGACCCTTCTACGAGCAGTACTTC.

This chain uses TRBV4-1 with TRBJ2-5, with 9 bases that match TRBD2. The J call may be mistaken, given a closer DNA end match to TRBJ2-7. There are 17 residues in the CDR3. The germline gives CDR1 MGHRA, CDR2 YSYEKL. For the CDR3, the DNA is TGCGCCAGCAGCAGTTTGCCCCTAGCGGGAAGACCCTACGAGCAGTACTTC. It yields the protein CASSSLPLAGRPYEQYF.